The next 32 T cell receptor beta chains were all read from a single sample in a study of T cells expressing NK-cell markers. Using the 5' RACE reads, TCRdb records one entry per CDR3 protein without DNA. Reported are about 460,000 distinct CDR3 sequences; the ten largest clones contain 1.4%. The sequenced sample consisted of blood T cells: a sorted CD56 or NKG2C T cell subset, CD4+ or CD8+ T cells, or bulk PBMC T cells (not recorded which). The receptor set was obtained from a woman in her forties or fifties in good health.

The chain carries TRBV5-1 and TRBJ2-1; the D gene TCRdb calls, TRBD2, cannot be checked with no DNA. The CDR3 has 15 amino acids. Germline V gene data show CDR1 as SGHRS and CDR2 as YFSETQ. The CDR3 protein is CASSLMTGDENEQFF. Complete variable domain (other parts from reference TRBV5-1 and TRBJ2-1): KAGVTQTPRYLIKTRGQQVTLSCSPISGHRSVSWYQQTPGQGLQFLFEYFSETQRNKGNFPGRFSGRQFSNSRSEMNVSTLELGDSALYLCASSLMTGDENEQFFGPGTRLTVL.

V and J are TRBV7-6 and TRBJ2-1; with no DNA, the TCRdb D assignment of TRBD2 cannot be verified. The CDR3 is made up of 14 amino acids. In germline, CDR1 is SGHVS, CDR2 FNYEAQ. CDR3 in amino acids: CASIRTSGSHEQFF.

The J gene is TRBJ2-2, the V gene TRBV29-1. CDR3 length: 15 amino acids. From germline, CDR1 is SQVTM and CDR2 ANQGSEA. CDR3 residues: CSVGASRVGTGELFF.

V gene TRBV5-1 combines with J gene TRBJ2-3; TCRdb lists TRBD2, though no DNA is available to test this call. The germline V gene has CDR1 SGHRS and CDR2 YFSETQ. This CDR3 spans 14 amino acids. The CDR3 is CASGSGRARDTQYF.

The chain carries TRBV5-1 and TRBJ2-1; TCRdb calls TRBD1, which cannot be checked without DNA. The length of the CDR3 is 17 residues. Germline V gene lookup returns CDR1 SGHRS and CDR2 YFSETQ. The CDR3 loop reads CASSLVRGQSGYNEQFF.

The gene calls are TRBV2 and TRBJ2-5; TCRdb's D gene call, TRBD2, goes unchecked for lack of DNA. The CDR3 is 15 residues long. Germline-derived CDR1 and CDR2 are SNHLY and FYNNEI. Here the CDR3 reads CASRDSGRQLETQYF.

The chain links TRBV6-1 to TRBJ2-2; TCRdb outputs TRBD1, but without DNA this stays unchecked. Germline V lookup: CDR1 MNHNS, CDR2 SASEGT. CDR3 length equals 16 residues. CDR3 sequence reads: CASIVGNPQFTGELFF.

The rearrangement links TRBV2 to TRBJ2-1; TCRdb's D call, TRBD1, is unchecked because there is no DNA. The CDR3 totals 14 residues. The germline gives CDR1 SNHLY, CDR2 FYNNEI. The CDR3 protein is CASSIAGGYNEQFF.

The CDR3 loop reads CANTRGRMNTEAFF. The rearrangement links TRBV2 to TRBJ1-1; TCRdb calls TRBD1, which cannot be checked without DNA. In germline, CDR1 is SNHLY, CDR2 FYNNEI. The CDR3 loop spans 14 amino acids.

CDR3 in amino acids: CASSQDPQGIGYTF. This sequence joins TRBV4-1 and TRBJ1-2; the TCRdb D gene call, TRBD1, has no DNA to confirm it. Germline CDR1 MGHRA, CDR2 YSYEKL. This CDR3 spans 14 amino acids.

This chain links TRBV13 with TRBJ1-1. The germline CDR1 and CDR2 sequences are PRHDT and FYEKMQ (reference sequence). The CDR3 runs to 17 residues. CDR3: CASSLIRALHEDTEAFF.

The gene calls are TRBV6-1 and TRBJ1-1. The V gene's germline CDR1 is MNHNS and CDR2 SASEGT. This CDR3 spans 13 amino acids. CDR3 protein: CASSERRLTEAFF.

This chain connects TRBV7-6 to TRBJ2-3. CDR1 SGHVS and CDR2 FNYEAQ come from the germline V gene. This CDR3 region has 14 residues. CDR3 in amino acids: CASSLQDYTDTQYF.

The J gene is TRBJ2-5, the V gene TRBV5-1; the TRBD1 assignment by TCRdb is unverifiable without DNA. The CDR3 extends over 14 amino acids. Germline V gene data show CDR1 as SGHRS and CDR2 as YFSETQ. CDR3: CASSVWTGDETQYF.

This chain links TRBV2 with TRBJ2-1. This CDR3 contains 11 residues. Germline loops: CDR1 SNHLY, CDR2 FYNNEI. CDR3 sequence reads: CASGLLNGQFF. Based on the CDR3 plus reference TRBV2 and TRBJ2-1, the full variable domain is EPEVTQTPSHQVTQMGQEVILRCVPISNHLYFYWYRQILGQKVEFLVSFYNNEISEKSEIFDDQFSVERPDGSNFTLKIRSTKLEDSAMYFCASGLLNGQFFGPGTRLTVL.

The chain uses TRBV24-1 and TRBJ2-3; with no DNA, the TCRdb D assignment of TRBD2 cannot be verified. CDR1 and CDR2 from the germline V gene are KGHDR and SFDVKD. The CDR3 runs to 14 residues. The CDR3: CATSGSGPTDTQYF.

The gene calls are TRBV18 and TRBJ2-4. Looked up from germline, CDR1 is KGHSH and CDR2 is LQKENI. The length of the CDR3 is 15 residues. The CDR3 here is CASSVLTGTKNIQYF.

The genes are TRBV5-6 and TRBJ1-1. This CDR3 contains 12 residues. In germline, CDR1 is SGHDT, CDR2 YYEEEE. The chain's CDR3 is CASSFGLGEAFF.

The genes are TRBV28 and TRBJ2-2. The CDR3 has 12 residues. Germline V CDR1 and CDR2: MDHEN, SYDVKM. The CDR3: CASSLLTGELFF.

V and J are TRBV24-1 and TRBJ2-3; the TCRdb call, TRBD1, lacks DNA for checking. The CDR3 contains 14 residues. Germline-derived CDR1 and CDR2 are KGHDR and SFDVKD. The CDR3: CATSAESGSDTQYF.

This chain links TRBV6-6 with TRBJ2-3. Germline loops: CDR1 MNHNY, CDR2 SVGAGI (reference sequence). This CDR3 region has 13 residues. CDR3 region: CAAGRPSTDTQYF.

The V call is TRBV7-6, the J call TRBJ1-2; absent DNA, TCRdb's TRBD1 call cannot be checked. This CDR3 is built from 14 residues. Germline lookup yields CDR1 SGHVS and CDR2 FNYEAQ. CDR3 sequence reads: CASSLRGQGSGYTF.

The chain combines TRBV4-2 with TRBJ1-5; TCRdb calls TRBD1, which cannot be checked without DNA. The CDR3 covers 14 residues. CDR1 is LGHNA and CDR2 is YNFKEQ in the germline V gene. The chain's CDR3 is CASSQETGGQPQHF.

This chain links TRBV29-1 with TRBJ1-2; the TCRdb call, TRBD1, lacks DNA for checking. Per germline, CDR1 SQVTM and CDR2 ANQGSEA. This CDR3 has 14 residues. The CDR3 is CSVEDSQGRYGYTF.

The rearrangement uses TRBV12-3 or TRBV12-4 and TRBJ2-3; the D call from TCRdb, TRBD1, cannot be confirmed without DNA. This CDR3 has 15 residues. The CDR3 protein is CASSGQFGGTDTQYF.

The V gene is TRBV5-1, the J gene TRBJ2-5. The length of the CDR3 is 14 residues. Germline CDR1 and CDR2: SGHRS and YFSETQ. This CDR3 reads CASSLVPTKSAQYF.

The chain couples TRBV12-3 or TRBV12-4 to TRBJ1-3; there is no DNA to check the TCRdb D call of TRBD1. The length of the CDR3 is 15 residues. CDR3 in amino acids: CATKGGFLSGNTIYF.

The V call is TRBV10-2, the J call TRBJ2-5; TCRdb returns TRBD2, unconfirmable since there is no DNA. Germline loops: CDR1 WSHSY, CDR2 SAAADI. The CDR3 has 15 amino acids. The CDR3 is CASMTPAGGLWTQYF.

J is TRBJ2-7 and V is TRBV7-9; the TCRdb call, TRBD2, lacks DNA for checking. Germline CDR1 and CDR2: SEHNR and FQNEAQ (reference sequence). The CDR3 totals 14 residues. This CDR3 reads CASNLASGRREQYF.

The CDR3 sequence: CSVRAGSNQPQHF. The chain recombines TRBV29-1 with TRBJ1-5; no DNA is available, so the TRBD1 call from TCRdb remains unchecked. This CDR3 contains 13 residues. Looked up from germline, CDR1 is SQVTM and CDR2 is ANQGSEA. Full variable domain (remainder filled in from reference TRBV29-1 and TRBJ1-5): SAVISQKPSRDICQRGTSLTIQCQVDSQVTMMFWYRQQPGQSLTLIATANQGSEATYESGFVIDKFPISRPNLTFSTLTVSNMSPEDSSIYLCSVRAGSNQPQHFGDGTRLSIL.

CDR3 region: CSASRAGYNEQFF. V gene TRBV20-1 combines with J gene TRBJ2-1; TCRdb names TRBD2, which stays unverified in the absence of DNA. The length of the CDR3 is 13 residues. Germline CDR1 is DFQATT and CDR2 is SNEGSKA (reference sequence).

CDR3 protein: CASSQGQITGELFF. V is TRBV4-1 and J is TRBJ2-2. CDR1 and CDR2 from the germline V gene are MGHRA and YSYEKL. CDR3 length: 14 amino acids.